The sequence of this TCR beta chain was determined in a study of blood T cell repertoires in COVID-19. Across the study: From the United States, Italy and Spain came samples of acute and convalescent COVID-19. From T cells, B-cell-depleted T cells, or PBMCs came the material, which was cDNA or gDNA.

The assay was immunoSEQ multiplex PCR, and TCRdb's table has in-frame clones only and misses some. Of a few hundred thousand clones in the sample, 85% were seen once. CDR3 size: 15 residues. Trimming removed 5 bases from V and 3 bases from J; junction bases left unmatched: 9. The germline gives CDR1 MNHEY, CDR2 SVGAGI. Material: peripheral blood. The gene calls are TRBV6-5 and TRBJ2-7, with 8 nucleotides matching TRBD1. The receptor was isolated from a human donor in a cohort sampled during active COVID-19. The CDR3 bases are TGTGCCAGCAGTCGGGACAGGCTCCCAAACTACGAGCAGTACTTC. Translated: CASSRDRLPNYEQYF.